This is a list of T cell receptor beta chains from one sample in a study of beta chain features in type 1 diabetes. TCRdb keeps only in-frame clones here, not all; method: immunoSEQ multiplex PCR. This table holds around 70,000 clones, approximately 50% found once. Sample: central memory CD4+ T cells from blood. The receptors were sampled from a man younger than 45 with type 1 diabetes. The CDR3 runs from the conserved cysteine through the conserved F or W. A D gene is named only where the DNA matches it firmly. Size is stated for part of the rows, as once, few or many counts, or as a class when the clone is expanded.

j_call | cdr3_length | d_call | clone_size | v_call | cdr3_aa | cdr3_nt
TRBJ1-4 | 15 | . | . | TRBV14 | CASSQNVGRAEKLFF | TGTGCCAGCAGCCAAAATGTCGGCAGGGCGGAAAAACTGTTTTTT
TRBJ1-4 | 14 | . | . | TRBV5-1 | CASSPGVTNEKLFF | TGCGCCAGCAGCCCAGGGGTAACTAATGAAAAACTGTTTTTT
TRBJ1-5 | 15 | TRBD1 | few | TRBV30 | CAWSPGQGGNQPQHF | TGTGCCTGGAGTCCCGGACAGGGCGGCAATCAGCCCCAGCATTTT
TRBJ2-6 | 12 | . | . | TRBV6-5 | CASSSDSNVLTF | TGTGCCAGCAGTAGCGACAGCAACGTCCTGACTTTC
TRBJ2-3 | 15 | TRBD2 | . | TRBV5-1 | CASSKLAGGTDTQYF | TGCGCCAGCAGCAAACTAGCGGGTGGCACAGATACGCAGTATTTT
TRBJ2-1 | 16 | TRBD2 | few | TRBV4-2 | CASSQGGGSSYNEQFF | TGTGCCAGCAGCCAAGGAGGCGGGAGTTCCTACAATGAGCAGTTCTTC
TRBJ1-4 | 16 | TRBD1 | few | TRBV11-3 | CASSSGPGTDNEKLFF | TGTGCCAGCAGCTCCGGGCCCGGGACAGATAATGAAAAACTGTTTTTT
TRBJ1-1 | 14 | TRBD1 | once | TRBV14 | CASSQAWQGARAFF | TGTGCCAGCAGCCAAGCCTGGCAGGGGGCGCGGGCTTTCTTT
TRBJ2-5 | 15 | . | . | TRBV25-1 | CASSAHGHLEETQYF | TGTGCCAGCAGTGCCCACGGACACTTGGAGGAGACCCAGTACTTC
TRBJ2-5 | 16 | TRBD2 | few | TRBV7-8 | CASSLGRLAGGETQYF | TGTGCCAGCAGCTTAGGGAGACTAGCGGGGGGCGAGACCCAGTACTTC
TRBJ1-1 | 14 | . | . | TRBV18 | CASSSLSYNTEAFF | TGTGCCAGCTCATCCCTCAGTTATAACACTGAAGCTTTCTTT
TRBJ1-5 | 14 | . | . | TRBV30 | CAWSDRGGNQPQHF | TGTGCCTGGAGTGACCGGGGGGGAAATCAGCCCCAGCATTTT
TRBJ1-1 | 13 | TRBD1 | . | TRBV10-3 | CATAGQENTEAFF | TGTGCCACCGCGGGACAGGAGAACACTGAAGCTTTCTTT
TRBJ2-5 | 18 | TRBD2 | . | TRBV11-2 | CASSRLAGGLPMRETQYF | TGTGCCAGCAGCCGCCTAGCGGGAGGTCTGCCGATGAGGGAGACCCAGTACTTC
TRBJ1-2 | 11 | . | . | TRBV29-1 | CSVGTDQGYTF | TGCAGCGTTGGGACAGATCAAGGCTACACCTTC
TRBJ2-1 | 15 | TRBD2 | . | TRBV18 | CASSRTSGGEFEQFF | TGTGCCAGCTCCCGGACTAGCGGGGGGGAGTTTGAGCAGTTCTTC
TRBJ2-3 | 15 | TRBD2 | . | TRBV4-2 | CASSQGRGSTDTQYF | TGTGCCAGCAGCCAGGGGCGGGGGTCCACAGATACGCAGTATTTT
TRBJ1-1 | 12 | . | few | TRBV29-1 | CSGRALNTEAFF | TGCAGCGGGCGGGCGCTGAACACTGAAGCTTTCTTT
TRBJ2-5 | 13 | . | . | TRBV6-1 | CASSAQRKETQYF | TGTGCCAGCAGTGCACAGCGGAAAGAGACCCAGTACTTC
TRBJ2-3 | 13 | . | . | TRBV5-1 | CASKGIGADTQYF | TGCGCCAGCAAGGGGATAGGAGCAGATACGCAGTATTTT
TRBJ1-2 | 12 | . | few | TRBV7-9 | CASSPRSSGYTF | TGTGCCAGCAGCCCCAGGTCCTCTGGCTACACCTTC
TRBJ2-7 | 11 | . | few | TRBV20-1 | CSAVYGDEQYF | TGCAGTGCTGTCTACGGGGACGAGCAGTACTTC
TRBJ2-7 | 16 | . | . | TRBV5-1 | CASSLLSIQGAYEQYF | TGCGCCAGCAGCTTGTTATCCATCCAGGGTGCATACGAGCAGTACTTC
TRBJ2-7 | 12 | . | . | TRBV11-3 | CASSLLSYEQYF | TGTGCCAGCAGCCTCCTCTCCTACGAGCAGTACTTC
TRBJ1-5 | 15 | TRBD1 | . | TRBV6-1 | CASNWSRGINQPQHF | TGTGCCAGCAATTGGAGCAGGGGGATAAATCAGCCCCAGCATTTT
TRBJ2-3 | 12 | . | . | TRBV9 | CASSAGKDTQYF | TGTGCCAGCAGCGCGGGGAAGGATACGCAGTATTTT
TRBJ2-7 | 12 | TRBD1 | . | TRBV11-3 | CASRSTGREQYF | TGTGCCAGCAGGTCGACAGGGCGCGAGCAGTACTTC
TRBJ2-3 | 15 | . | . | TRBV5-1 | CASSLAGVKGDTQYF | TGCGCCAGCAGCTTGGCGGGGGTTAAGGGAGATACGCAGTATTTT
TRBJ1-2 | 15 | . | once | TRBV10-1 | CASSPSGGPIYGYTF | TGCGCCAGCAGCCCCAGCGGGGGGCCTATCTATGGCTACACCTTC
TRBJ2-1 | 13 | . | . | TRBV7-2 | CASSPGRRNEQFF | TGTGCCAGCAGCCCCGGGAGACGGAATGAGCAGTTCTTC
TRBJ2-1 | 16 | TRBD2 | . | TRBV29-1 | CSVNGGGRGGYNEQFF | TGCAGCGTTAATGGCGGGGGAAGGGGCGGCTACAATGAGCAGTTCTTC
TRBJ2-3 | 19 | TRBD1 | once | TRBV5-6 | CASSSISGTGTGKPDTQYF | TGTGCCAGCAGCTCTATCTCCGGGACAGGGACGGGTAAGCCAGATACGCAGTATTTT
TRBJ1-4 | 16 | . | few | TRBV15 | CATSGDSGTTNEKLFF | TGTGCCACCAGCGGAGACTCCGGGACAACTAATGAAAAACTGTTTTTT
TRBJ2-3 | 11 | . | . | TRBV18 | CASSGADTQYF | TGTGCCAGCTCAGGAGCGGATACGCAGTATTTT
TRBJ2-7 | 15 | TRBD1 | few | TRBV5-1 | CASSLASQGVGEQYF | TGCGCCAGCAGCTTGGCCTCACAGGGGGTAGGCGAGCAGTACTTC
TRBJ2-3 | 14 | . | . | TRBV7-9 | CASSSRAATDTQYF | TGTGCCAGCAGCTCGAGGGCGGCCACAGATACGCAGTATTTT
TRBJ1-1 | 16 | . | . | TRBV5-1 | CASSLDYGAVRTEAFF | TGCGCCAGCAGCTTGGATTATGGGGCAGTAAGGACTGAAGCTTTCTTT
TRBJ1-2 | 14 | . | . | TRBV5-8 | CASSPEWASYGYTF | TGTGCCAGCAGCCCCGAGTGGGCGAGCTATGGCTACACCTTC
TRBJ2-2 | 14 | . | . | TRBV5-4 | CASSFGTNTGELFF | TGTGCCAGCAGCTTCGGTACGAACACCGGGGAGCTGTTTTTT
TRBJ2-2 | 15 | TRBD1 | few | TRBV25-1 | CASSDSQGADGELFF | TGTGCCAGCAGTGATAGTCAGGGGGCGGACGGGGAGCTGTTTTTT
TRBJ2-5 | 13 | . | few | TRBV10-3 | CAISGGTEETQYF | TGTGCCATCAGCGGAGGGACAGAAGAGACCCAGTACTTC
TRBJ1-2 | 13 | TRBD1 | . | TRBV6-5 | CASSQGASYGYTF | TGTGCCAGCAGCCAGGGGGCTTCCTATGGCTACACCTTC
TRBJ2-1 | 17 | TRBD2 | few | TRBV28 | CASSLFASGLPRNEQFF | TGTGCCAGCAGTTTATTTGCTAGCGGGCTCCCACGCAATGAGCAGTTCTTC
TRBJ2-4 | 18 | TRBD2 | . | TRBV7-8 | CASSLGLRLAGGQLIQYF | TGTGCCAGCAGCTTGGGCCTCAGGCTAGCGGGAGGGCAGCTCATTCAGTACTTC
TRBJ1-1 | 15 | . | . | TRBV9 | CASSGGGERDTEAFF | TGTGCCAGCAGCGGAGGGGGGGAAAGGGACACTGAAGCTTTCTTT
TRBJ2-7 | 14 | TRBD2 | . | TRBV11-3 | CASSLSGGAHEQYF | TGTGCCAGCAGCTTAAGCGGGGGGGCGCACGAGCAGTACTTC
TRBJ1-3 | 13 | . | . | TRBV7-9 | CASSPRAGNTIYF | TGTGCCAGCAGCCCCAGGGCTGGAAACACCATATATTTT
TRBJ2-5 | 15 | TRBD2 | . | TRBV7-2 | CASSLQRGRQETQYF | TGTGCCAGCAGTCTTCAGCGGGGGAGACAAGAGACCCAGTACTTC